Reported below is one TCR beta chain. Random-hexamer reverse transcription was applied to 0.5 to 1 ug RNA. TCRdb re-called the immunoSEQ multiplex PCR reads with MiXCR, one entry per CDR3 protein. Among approximately 190,000 distinct CDR3 sequences listed, approximately 94% were seen once. The data derive from a study of CD8 T cells in Susac syndrome. Looked up from germline, CDR1 is DFQATT and CDR2 is SNEGSKA (reference sequence). The V and J ends lost 0 bases and 4 bases respectively, with 12 bases between them. The CDR3 totals 15 residues. The sequenced sample consisted of CD4+ T cells from PBMCs. The clonotype comes from a human donor with Susac syndrome. The J gene is TRBJ2-2, the V gene TRBV20-1; tentative D call: TRBD2 (6 bases). In DNA, the CDR3 is TGCAGTGCTAGAGATCCCCTAGCGTTCACCGGGGAGCTGTTTTTT. Translating gives CSARDPLAFTGELFF.